This T cell receptor (beta chain) was recorded in a study of cytomegalovirus exposure and HLA in healthy donors (dated by TCRdb to 2016 to 2017). Background for the entire study: An earlier analysis of 550 to 700 of the donors reported 250 to 300 Gb of sequence data and around 120 million unique TCR beta sequences from about 180 million T cells. On average, about 240,000 unique TCR beta nucleotide sequences were sequenced per donor among 350 to 400 genotyped donors of the cohort, with 15% to 20% of those sequences being non-productive. To study patterns of TCR occurrence, a later analysis re-analyzed previously published TCR beta repertoires from under 750 donors and added high-resolution HLA genotyping. Because of strong linkage in the cohort, roughly 5 DR-DQ haplotypes were treated as single units for association and clustering. HLA typing covered class I and class II loci at four-digit resolution. A later genetic analysis took genome-wide SNP genotypes for about 55% of the 666 donors and used that subset as a discovery cohort. Typing coverage differed by locus: A, B, C, DRB1 and DQB1 were typed in roughly 620-640 donors, DQA1 in roughly 500, DPA1 in 600 to 610, and DPB1 in 472. An early release covering roughly 580 HLA-typed donors comprised roughly 300 gigabases of sequencing data and 85 million to 100 million unique TCR sequences. Using immunosequencing, the study profiled T cell repertoires from 500 to 800 subjects and related those repertoires to cytomegalovirus serostatus. The aim of the study was to test whether cataloging public T cell receptors could identify signatures of past pathogen exposure. High-throughput TCR immunosequencing, statistical association of individual TCRs with disease status, and machine learning were combined to predict cytomegalovirus infection status. All discovery cohort repertoires had been generated using a single sequencing platform. The genetic ancestry cluster associated with self-reported Caucasian donors included 81% of the roughly 400 genotyped donors. Alongside the repertoire data, information on donor age, sex, ethnicity and CMV serostatus was compiled. In the later analysis, no new phenotypic data were used to find candidate immune exposures; instead, reliance was placed on TCR beta sequences and their occurrence across donors. In an earlier analysis of over 550 of the donors, high-throughput TCR beta sequencing was used to judge whether each TCR beta V gene segment behaved as functional or pseudogenic. A separate validation cohort of 100 to 150 different subjects was used in addition to the roughly 670-subject first cohort.

The investigation overall reported the following: The study listed 164 TCR beta chains as associated with cytomegalovirus. In a later analysis, HLA-associated TCR beta chains showed more clonal expansion and lower generation probabilities than non-associated chains that were equally common. In an earlier analysis of approximately 590 of the donors, most TCR beta V segments appeared in productive rearrangements about 87% or about 30% of the time, broadly matching IMGT annotations. In vitro tests confirmed that a few of the cytomegalovirus-associated TCR beta chains recognize cytomegalovirus antigens. In a later analysis, most CMV-associated TCR beta chains were found to appear HLA-restricted, with HLA associations seemingly driven largely by CMV exposure. Strong co-occurrence of HLA alleles, especially DR and DQ, made assigning TCR associations to individual alleles difficult. Only TCR beta chains were sequenced in this cohort, and the absence of alpha or paired-chain data limited detectable features. The sequencing pipeline was judged likely to have produced a cluster of highly shared sequence variants as a technical artifact. A later genetic analysis associated a missense DCLRE1C variant with V-gene and J-gene trimming of TCR beta chains, and an independent cohort replicated the association. The classifier was reported to diagnose cytomegalovirus status with high specificity and sensitivity in both the original and validation cohorts. Most TCR sequences were observed very rarely across donors, whereas some public TCRs were present in many individuals. Compared with the 666-donor mean, donors in an Asian-associated ancestry cluster had fewer N-insertions in productive TCRs, according to a later genetic analysis. A further reported finding was that TCR beta sequences accurately predicted the HLA-A and HLA-B alleles for most subjects in the first cohort. Several of the top co-occurrence clusters appeared to be linked to parvovirus B19, influenza, CMV and Epstein-Barr virus, according to a later analysis. Correlated functional status among segregating V segments might be attributable to linkage disequilibrium, but an unknown experimental factor could not be ruled out. According to the authors, the approach could potentially be generalized to other disease states and immunological phenotypes. Sequencing depth was assumed to be roughly uniform across donors in the presence/absence analyses, though that assumption may not hold. CMV serostatus was the only immune exposure information available for the cohort. According to a later analysis, TCR association rates differed among HLA loci, with DRB1 alleles showing the most associated TCRs and HLA-C alleles showing the fewest. Because HLA typing was missing for some donors at each locus, association tests included only the typed subset. Specific HLA alleles were associated with 15,000 to 20,000 TCR beta sequences at a false discovery rate of 0.05 in a later analysis. Because counts were too low, approximately 15 rarely observed V segments, including chromosome 9 orphons, were excluded from the earlier analysis of roughly 580 of the donors.

The receptor library was made with the immunoSEQ multiplex PCR assay. For the multiplex PCR, a mixture combining 60 forward primers for TCR Vbeta segments and 13 reverse primers for TCR Jbeta segments was used. Amplification of the CDR3 region of rearranged TCR beta genes was performed with a multiplex PCR assay on genomic DNA. On the Illumina HiSeq System, the amplified TCR beta libraries were sequenced as 87-base-pair reads. As for how the authors treated the data: Across the roughly 640 repertoires, a later analysis counted approximately 75 million unique TCR beta chains, approximately 10 million of which were shared by at least two donors. Raw reads were error-corrected and collapsed into unique sequences by a nearest-neighbor algorithm in which closely related sequences were merged to remove PCR and sequencing errors. CDR3 sequences were aligned to IMGT reference sequences to assign V, D and J gene segments. For a sequence to be retained, a match of at least six nucleotides to both a V gene segment and a J gene segment was required. A rearrangement was called productive if the CDR3 had no stop codons and remained in frame with V and J, and every other rearrangement was called non-productive. CDR3 was defined by IMGT convention, running from the second conserved V-encoded cysteine to the conserved J-encoded phenylalanine. In an earlier analysis of just under 600 of the donors, sequences lacking an unambiguous match to a single V gene segment were excluded. In an earlier analysis of several hundred of the donors, V segments were called functional above 56.7% productive rearrangements and were called segregating when the between-donor standard deviation exceeded 5%. A statistical classification framework was developed to diagnose cytomegalovirus status using the catalog of TCR beta chain sequences. V and J gene assignment, in a later analysis, came from comparing TCR nucleotide sequences with IMGT/GENE-DB human TR gene sequences. The TCRdist pipeline was used in a later analysis to assign CDR3 sequences and most-parsimonious VDJ recombination scenarios. In a later analysis, every TCR beta chain was defined by the combination of its CDR3 amino acid sequence and its V-gene family, and reads without a unique V-gene family were dropped. As a way to deal with suspected cross-contamination and a sequencing artifact, a later analysis dropped hundreds of nucleotide sequences that were highly shared and had low generation probability. A later analysis calculated a clonal expansion index for each public chain from normalized within-repertoire ranks of inferred template counts. In a later analysis, generation probabilities were computed using a VDJ recombination model fitted to out-of-frame rearrangements, and the results were checked against IGoR. In a later analysis, hypergeometric tests were used to score TCR-TCR, TCR-HLA and TCR-CMV co-occurrence, with a repertoire-size bias correction applied to TCR pairs. In a later analysis, false discovery rates were estimated by permuting HLA or CMV assignments 20 times. A later analysis grouped co-occurring TCRs with DBSCAN, adding TCRdist sequence similarity when clustering within HLA-allele-positive subsets. For co-occurrence clustering, repertoires with fewer than 30,000 or more than 120,000 public chains were excluded, along with five repertoires with anomalous nucleotide sharing. TCRdb carries this immuneACCESS record with in-frame sequences only. Its versions omit some clonotypes, under half of them owing to an unresolved V gene in the studies checked, with the rest unexplained. V, J and clone size were drawn from that table, and D and trimming were deduced from the DNA. This sample is represented by about 150,000 clones; around 80% of them were singletons. The ten largest make up around 5.8% of the sample.

The cohort was made up of approximately 700 healthy bone marrow donors. All cohort members were sampled while nominally healthy, although unrecorded immune exposures were likely present. The donor was CMV seropositive and was included in the group of approximately 300 seropositive cohort members. A peripheral blood sample was collected from each donor, and TCR beta sequencing was performed on peripheral blood mononuclear cells. Genomic DNA extraction from the blood cell samples was performed with the Qiagen DNeasy Blood Extraction Kit. With regard to this clone: The antigen it binds to is not known. No base-level quality is on record; no much larger clone is a single base apart.

Input material: PBMCs. This TCR came from a male donor in good health and CMV-seropositive.

The CDR3 here reads CASSPSIDRERVAFF. The DNA is TGCGCCAGCAGCCCCTCCATTGACAGGGAGCGAGTGGCTTTCTTT. In this chain, TRBV4-3 is recombined with TRBJ1-1; 7 middle bases align to TRBD1. The CDR3 spans 15 residues, from the cysteine through the phenylalanine. The sequence is cut down to CDR3 DNA, 45 bases in frame from base 1. At the junction V is shortened by 4 bases and J by 11 bases; bases outside the gene matches: 16. The germline V gene provides CDR1 LGHNA and CDR2 YSLEER.